These 28 T cell receptor beta chains were all obtained from the same sample, sequenced in a study of CD8 T cells in Susac syndrome. When the RNA was reverse transcribed, random hexamers were used with an input of roughly 0.45 to 1 ug. TCRdb re-called the immunoSEQ multiplex PCR reads with MiXCR, one entry per CDR3 protein. The sample lists about 49,000 distinct CDR3 sequences, 90% to 95% occurring once. The sample was CD8+ T cells from PBMCs. Receptors originate from a human donor in good health.

V gene TRBV27 combines with J gene TRBJ2-7; 7 bases fit TRBD2. The CDR3 covers 17 residues. The V gene's germline CDR1 is MNHEY and CDR2 SMNVEV (reference sequence). V lost 3 bases to trimming and J lost 3 bases; unmatched junction nucleotides: 14. The CDR3 loop is CASSFLSAKAGIYEQYF. CDR3 nucleotide sequence: TGTGCCAGCAGTTTCCTCTCTGCAAAAGCGGGGATCTACGAGCAGTACTTC.

The genes are TRBV5-1 and TRBJ2-1; possibly TRBD2 for D (5 bases). The CDR3 is made up of 15 amino acids. Germline V lookup: CDR1 SGHRS, CDR2 YFSETQ. Trimming pared 4 bases from V and 0 bases from J, leaving 11 bases between. CDR3 residues: CASSPGLDSYNEQFF. The CDR3 coding sequence is TGCGCCAGCAGCCCAGGACTCGACTCCTACAATGAGCAGTTCTTC.

This sequence joins TRBV29-1 and TRBJ2-5; the match to TRBD2 covers 7 bases. From germline, CDR1 is SQVTM and CDR2 ANQGSEA. Trimming cost V 2 bases and J 6 bases; bases outside gene matches: 9. The CDR3 consists of 14 residues. For the CDR3, the DNA is TGCAGCGTTGAAACCGTTGGCGGGAGAAAGACCCAGTACTTC. Translating it yields CSVETVGGRKTQYF.

This sequence joins TRBV27 and TRBJ2-1; TRBD2 aligns across 14 bases. The CDR3 spans 19 residues. J lost 5 bases, V lost 0 bases, and 9 bases had no gene match. CDR1 is MNHEY and CDR2 is SMNVEV in the germline V gene (reference sequence). This chain's CDR3 is CASSLSHPGLAGEDNEQFF. The CDR3, as DNA: TGTGCCAGCAGTTTATCGCATCCGGGACTAGCGGGAGAGGACAATGAGCAGTTCTTC.

In nucleotides, the CDR3 is TGTGCCAGCAGGGCCGGGACAGGGGGCCGTCTAGCCAAAAACATTCAGTACTTC. Translating it yields CASRAGTGGRLAKNIQYF. The rearrangement uses TRBV28 and TRBJ2-4; TRBD1 matches 12 bases. Germline trimming cut 6 bases from V and 0 bases from J; bases unmatched to any gene: 9. The germline CDR1 and CDR2 sequences are MDHEN and SYDVKM. This CDR3 is built from 18 residues. The full variable domain, rest sourced from reference TRBV28 and TRBJ2-4, is DVKVTQSSRYLVKRTGEKVFLECVQDMDHENMFWYRQDPGLGLRLIYFSYDVKMKEKGDIPEGYSVSREKKERFSLILESASTNQTSMYLCASRAGTGGRLAKNIQYFGAGTRLSVL.

The J gene is TRBJ2-5, the V gene TRBV15; D possibly matches TRBD1 or TRBD2 (6 bases each). The CDR3 covers 12 residues. CDR1 is LNHNV, CDR2 YYDKDF, per germline (reference sequence). V was cut by 5 bases and J by 4 bases, with 8 bases left in between. Here the CDR3 DNA reads TGTGCCACCAGCGGGGGGCTAGAGACCCAGTACTTC. It yields the protein CATSGGLETQYF.

The J gene is TRBJ2-1, the V gene TRBV3-1; TRBD2 matches 14 bases. Trimming at V came to 1 base and at J to 0 bases, leaving 8 bases not matched to a gene. This CDR3 contains 20 residues. Germline V gives CDR1 LGHDT, CDR2 YNNKEL (reference sequence). The CDR3 DNA reads as TGTGCCAGCAGCCAAGTGGGGGGACTAGCGGGAGTGCGCTCCTACAATGAGCAGTTCTTC. Amino acid sequence: CASSQVGGLAGVRSYNEQFF.

The V gene is TRBV4-1, the J gene TRBJ2-1; 11 bases agree with TRBD2. Germline V gene data show CDR1 as MGHRA and CDR2 as YSYEKL. This CDR3 is built from 16 residues. Losses at the gene ends were 5 bases for V and 5 bases for J; bases not matched to a gene: 8. The CDR3 sequence is CASSYGTSGMNNEQFF. CDR3 nucleotide sequence: TGCGCCAGCAGCTACGGGACTAGCGGAATGAACAATGAGCAGTTCTTC.

This rearrangement joins TRBV7-2 to TRBJ2-7, with 7 bases fitting TRBD2. The germline CDR1 and CDR2 sequences are SGHTA and FQGNSA. With 9 bases clipped from V and 4 bases from J, the junction kept 12 bases outside the gene matches. The CDR3 contains 14 residues. Written as DNA, the CDR3 is TGTGCCAGTTCGGGCGCTAGCGGTTTTTACGAGCAGTACTTC. Its protein product is CASSGASGFYEQYF. Complete variable domain (other parts from reference TRBV7-2 and TRBJ2-7): GAGVSQSPSNKVTEKGKDVELRCDPISGHTALYWYRQSLGQGLEFLIYFQGNSAPDKSGLPSDRFSAERTGGSVSTLTIQRTQQEDSAVYLCASSGASGFYEQYFGPGTRLTVT.

The rearrangement uses TRBV7-9 and TRBJ1-1; possibly TRBD1 for D (6 bases). V lost 1 base and J 0 bases, leaving 9 bases between the germline ends. Germline values: CDR1 SEHNR, CDR2 FQNEAQ (reference sequence). This CDR3 has 15 residues. The CDR3 sequence: CASSLGQGLNTEAFF. CDR3 sequence (DNA): TGTGCCAGCAGCTTAGGGCAGGGGCTGAACACTGAAGCTTTCTTT.

The chain combines TRBV27 with TRBJ1-5, with a weak D call TRBD1 (5 bases). Germline V CDR1 and CDR2: MNHEY, SMNVEV (reference sequence). Trimming stripped 6 bases from V and 3 bases from J, with 12 bases between. The length of the CDR3 is 14 residues. The DNA for the CDR3 is TGTGCCAGCAGCCCCGGGACCCTCAATCAGCCCCAGCATTTT. Translated, it gives CASSPGTLNQPQHF.

This clonotype was observed once. The CDR3 nucleotides are TGTGCCAGCAGCTTGTCGGCTGACAGCATATGGGCCTACGAGCAGTACTTC. Its protein product is CASSLSADSIWAYEQYF. The rearrangement links TRBV7-9 to TRBJ2-7; a weak D match, TRBD1 (5 bases). This CDR3 has 17 amino acids. The V gene's germline CDR1 is SEHNR and CDR2 FQNEAQ (reference sequence). V was clipped by 3 bases and J by 2 bases, with 20 bases between them.

The genes are TRBV10-3 and TRBJ2-5; D perhaps matches TRBD2 (6 bases). Between the trimmed V and J ends, which lost 0 bases and 4 bases, there was a span of 6 bases. Per the germline V gene, CDR1 is ENHRY and CDR2 is SYGVKD. CDR3 length: 13 amino acids. In DNA, the CDR3 is TGTGCCATCAGTGAGTCTAGCGGAGAGACCCAGTACTTC. Its translation: CAISESSGETQYF.

J is TRBJ2-4 and V is TRBV20-1, with 7 bases identical to TRBD2. J lost 8 bases, V lost 5 bases, and 6 bases had no gene match. The CDR3 spans 12 residues. Germline CDR1 reads DFQATT; CDR2 reads SNEGSKA (reference sequence). The CDR3 DNA is TGCAGTGCTTGGCGGGAGTTGGACATTCAGTACTTC. Its protein product is CSAWRELDIQYF.

This clonotype occurred a few times. The chain links TRBV9 to TRBJ2-5; unclear D gene. Germline CDR1 reads SGDLS; CDR2 reads YYNGEE. V was cut by 3 bases and J by 1 base, with 4 bases left in between. This CDR3 is built from 12 residues. DNA of the CDR3: TGTGCCAGCAGCGGCCTCCAAGAGACCCAGTACTTC. Its translation is CASSGLQETQYF. Using reference TRBV9 and TRBJ2-5 for the parts outside the CDR3, the full variable domain is DSGVTQTPKHLITATGQRVTLRCSPRSGDLSVYWYQQSLDQGLQFLIQYYNGEERAKGNILERFSAQQFPDLHSELNLSSLELGDSALYFCASSGLQETQYFGPGTRLLVL.

The chain couples TRBV4-1 to TRBJ1-5; 7 nucleotides line up with TRBD1. J lost 1 base, V lost 4 bases, and 4 bases had no gene match. This CDR3 comprises 15 residues. In germline, CDR1 is MGHRA, CDR2 YSYEKL. The CDR3 sequence is CASSPGTESNQPQHF. CDR3 in DNA: TGCGCCAGCAGCCCCGGGACAGAGAGCAATCAGCCCCAGCATTTT.

The V gene is TRBV4-1, the J gene TRBJ1-1; D is uncertain. CDR1 is MGHRA and CDR2 is YSYEKL in the germline V gene. This CDR3 spans 13 amino acids. V was shortened by 1 base and J by 7 bases, with 10 bases between the two germline ends. The CDR3: CASSQGLDGEAFF. The DNA of the CDR3 is TGCGCCAGCAGCCAAGGCTTGGACGGTGAAGCTTTCTTT.

The chain combines TRBV5-6 with TRBJ2-7; D perhaps matches TRBD1 (6 bases). The ends were cut back, 4 bases at V and 1 base at J, with 12 bases in the middle. The CDR3 sequence is 14 residues long. Per germline, CDR1 SGHDT and CDR2 YYEEEE. CDR3 amino acids: CASSADRSSYEQYF. The CDR3 coding sequence is TGTGCCAGCAGCGCCGACAGGTCTTCCTACGAGCAGTACTTC.

This chain joins TRBV5-6 and TRBJ2-4, with a possible D match to TRBD2 (6 bases). The ends were cut back, 3 bases at V and 1 base at J, with 8 bases in the middle. The CDR3 length is 14 residues. The germline V gene encodes CDR1 SGHDT and CDR2 YYEEEE. The CDR3 nucleotides read TGTGCCAGCAGCTGGAGGGGCGCCAAAAACATTCAGTACTTC. It specifies CASSWRGAKNIQYF.

V is TRBV7-2 and J is TRBJ2-1; 10 nucleotides match TRBD2. Germline V gene lookup returns CDR1 SGHTA and CDR2 FQGNSA. The CDR3 extends over 16 amino acids. The trim removed 4 bases at V and 6 bases at J, leaving 9 bases unmatched. The CDR3 sequence is CASSSTSGRAGNEQFF. CDR3 DNA sequence: TGTGCCAGCAGCTCAACAAGCGGGAGGGCGGGCAATGAGCAGTTCTTC.

The rearrangement uses TRBV28 and TRBJ2-6; D not certain. Germline assignment: CDR1 MDHEN and CDR2 SYDVKM. CDR3 length: 16 residues. V dropped 1 base and J dropped 0 bases, with 7 bases sitting between them. The CDR3 coding sequence is TGTGCCAGCAGTTTATCGTTAGTCTCTGGGGCCAACGTCCTGACTTTC. Its translation is CASSLSLVSGANVLTF.

The chain links TRBV7-9 to TRBJ2-5; no clear D. V lost 3 bases and J 0 bases, leaving 8 bases between the germline ends. The CDR3 consists of 14 residues. Germline V gene lookup returns CDR1 SEHNR and CDR2 FQNEAQ (reference sequence). The CDR3 protein is CASSFSPYQETQYF. The CDR3 DNA reads TGTGCCAGCAGCTTTTCCCCGTACCAAGAGACCCAGTACTTC.

The gene calls are TRBV27 and TRBJ2-3; 7 bases align to TRBD1. V lost 5 bases to trimming and J lost 4 bases; unmatched junction nucleotides: 12. The CDR3 runs 16 residues. Germline assignment: CDR1 MNHEY and CDR2 SMNVEV (reference sequence). The CDR3 is CASSTGTAPRSDTQYF. DNA of the CDR3: TGTGCCAGCAGTACGGGGACAGCCCCGAGGTCAGATACGCAGTATTTT.

V and J are TRBV23-1 and TRBJ2-1; D remains unclear. Being an ORF, TRBV23-1 has a function that is uncertain. This CDR3 has 11 amino acids. V shed 6 bases and J shed 5 bases, with 5 bases lying between them. CDR3 bases: TGCGCCAGCAGGCCCGACAATGAGCAGTTCTTC. Its protein product is CASRPDNEQFF.

The rearrangement uses TRBV12-3 or TRBV12-4 and TRBJ2-4, with D possibly TRBD1 on 6 matching bases. Trimming took 7 bases from V and 4 from J, leaving 23 bases between them. This CDR3 is built from 17 residues. The DNA for the CDR3 is TGTGCCAGCACTTTGACAGGTCTGGGTGAGGGGAAAAACATTCAGTACTTC. This encodes CASTLTGLGEGKNIQYF.

V gene TRBV27 combines with J gene TRBJ2-7; 12 positions match TRBD2. The germline V gene has CDR1 MNHEY and CDR2 SMNVEV (reference sequence). V lost 6 bases, J lost 5 bases, and 8 bases stayed unmatched. This CDR3 is built from 15 residues. The CDR3: CASRLLAGGMDEQYF. The CDR3 nucleotides read TGTGCCAGCAGGCTCCTAGCGGGAGGGATGGACGAGCAGTACTTC.

The chain uses TRBV5-1 and TRBJ1-1, with D uncertain. Germline V gene data show CDR1 as SGHRS and CDR2 as YFSETQ. V was trimmed by 4 bases and J by 1 base, leaving 14 bases between them. This CDR3 region has 15 residues. In DNA, the CDR3 is TGCGCCAGCAGCGCTCTCTCTGCGAGGAACACTGAAGCTTTCTTT. Encoded protein: CASSALSARNTEAFF.

The rearrangement joins TRBV6-1 to TRBJ1-5; D is perhaps TRBD1 (5 bases). The CDR3 covers 16 residues. V lost 2 bases and J 2 bases, leaving 13 bases between the germline ends. Germline CDR1 reads MNHNS; CDR2 reads SASEGT. The CDR3 sequence: CASSEREGMGNQPQHF. The DNA of the CDR3 is TGTGCCAGCAGTGAAAGGGAGGGGATGGGCAATCAGCCCCAGCATTTT.